The clone carrying this T cell receptor (beta chain) was picked up many times. The record originates from a study of read filtering for tumor transcriptome and immune sequencing. The ends lost 5 bases at V and 4 bases at J; junction bases unmatched: 11. The CDR3 covers 16 residues. Molecular barcoded adaptors covering alpha/delta and beta/gamma chains were used on roughly 370 ng RNA. TCRdb independently ran MiXCR on the reads; one entry per CDR3 protein. The table records 35,000 to 40,000 distinct CDR3 sequences, roughly an eighth of them present only once. Material: a population of CD138-negative cells sorted from bone marrow. The sequence came from a donor at least 40 years old with multiple myeloma. The rearrangement joins TRBV12-3 or TRBV12-4 to TRBJ1-5; 7 nucleotides line up with TRBD1. CDR3 coding DNA: TGTGCCAGCAGTCGATATACAGGGGACGGTAATCAGCCCCAGCATTTT. It translates to CASSRYTGDGNQPQHF.